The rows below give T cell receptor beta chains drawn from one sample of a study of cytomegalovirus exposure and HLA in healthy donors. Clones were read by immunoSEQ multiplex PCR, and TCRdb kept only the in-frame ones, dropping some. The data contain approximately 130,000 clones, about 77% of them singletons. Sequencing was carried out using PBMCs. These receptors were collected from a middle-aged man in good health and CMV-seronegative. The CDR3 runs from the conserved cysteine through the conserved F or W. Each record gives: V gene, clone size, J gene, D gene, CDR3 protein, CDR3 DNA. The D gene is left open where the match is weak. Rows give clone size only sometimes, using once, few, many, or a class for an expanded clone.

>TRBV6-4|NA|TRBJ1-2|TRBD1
CASRLNGQGGGYTF
TGTGCCAGCAGATTAAACGGACAGGGTGGAGGCTACACCTTC
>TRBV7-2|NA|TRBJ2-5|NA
CASSFSTEETQYF
TGTGCCAGCAGCTTTTCGACAGAAGAGACCCAGTACTTC
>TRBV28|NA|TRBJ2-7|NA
CASIRRVVYEQYF
TGTGCCAGCATCCGCAGGGTTGTGTACGAGCAGTACTTC
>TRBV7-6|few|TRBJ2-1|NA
CASSSPWGERPNEQFF
TGTGCCAGCAGCTCCCCCTGGGGGGAGAGGCCAAATGAGCAGTTCTTC
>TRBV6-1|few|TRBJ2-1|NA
CASSLKRVDNEQFF
TGTGCCAGCAGCCTTAAGCGGGTAGACAATGAGCAGTTCTTC
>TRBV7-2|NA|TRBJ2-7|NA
CASSLFQGTTYEQYF
TGTGCCAGCAGCTTATTCCAGGGGACTACCTACGAGCAGTACTTC
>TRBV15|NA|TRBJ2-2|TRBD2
CATSRDVAGGSGRELFF
TGTGCCACCAGCAGAGATGTGGCGGGAGGGTCCGGGAGGGAGCTGTTTTTT
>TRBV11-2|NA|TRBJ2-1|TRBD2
CASSLDRAGGKFF
TGTGCCAGCAGCTTAGATCGGGCGGGAGGGAAGTTCTTC
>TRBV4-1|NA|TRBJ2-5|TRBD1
CASSQDPGGQETQYF
TGCGCCAGCAGCCAAGATCCAGGGGGACAAGAGACCCAGTACTTC
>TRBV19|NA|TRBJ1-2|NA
CASSATVTGGYTF
TGTGCCAGTAGTGCGACTGTAACGGGAGGCTACACCTTC
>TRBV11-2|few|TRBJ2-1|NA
CASSRLQGGKYNEQFF
TGTGCCAGCAGCCGCCTTCAGGGCGGTAAGTACAATGAGCAGTTCTTC
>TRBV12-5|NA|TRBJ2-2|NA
CASGSGSSTGELFF
TGTGCTAGTGGTTCCGGGAGTTCTACCGGGGAGCTGTTTTTT
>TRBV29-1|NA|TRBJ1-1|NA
CSVEVETEAFF
TGCAGCGTTGAAGTGGAGACTGAAGCTTTCTTT
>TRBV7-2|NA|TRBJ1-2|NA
CASSPQAGPRYGYTF
TGTGCCAGCAGCCCGCAGGCTGGCCCTCGCTATGGCTACACCTTC
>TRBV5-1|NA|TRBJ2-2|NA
CASSLRAGRDSNTGELFF
TGCGCCAGCAGCTTGAGGGCCGGAAGAGACAGCAACACCGGGGAGCTGTTTTTT
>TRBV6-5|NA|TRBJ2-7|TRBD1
CASSYGQETYEQYF
TGTGCCAGCAGTTACGGACAGGAAACCTACGAGCAGTACTTC
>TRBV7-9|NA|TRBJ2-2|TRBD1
CASSPGQGTNTGELFF
TGTGCCAGCAGCCCGGGACAGGGCACTAACACCGGGGAGCTGTTTTTT
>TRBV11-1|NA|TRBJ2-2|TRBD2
CASSRGLAGGPNTGELFF
TGTGCCAGCAGCCGGGGACTAGCGGGAGGGCCGAACACCGGGGAGCTGTTTTTT
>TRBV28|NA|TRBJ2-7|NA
CASSSRGTSSYEQYF
TGTGCCAGCAGTTCACGGGGGACCAGCTCCTACGAGCAGTACTTC
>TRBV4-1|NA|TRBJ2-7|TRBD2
CASSPGLVGYEQYF
TGCGCCAGCAGCCCGGGACTAGTAGGCTACGAGCAGTACTTC
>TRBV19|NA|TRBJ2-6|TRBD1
CASIGRTGAAGANVLTF
TGTGCCAGCATAGGAAGGACAGGGGCGGCTGGGGCCAACGTCCTGACTTTC
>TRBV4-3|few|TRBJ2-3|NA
CASSQQDRISDTQYF
TGCGCCAGCAGCCAACAAGACAGGATTTCAGATACGCAGTATTTT
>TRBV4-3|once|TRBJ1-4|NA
CASSQSVSRTVNEKLFF
TGCGCCAGCAGCCAAAGCGTGTCTCGGACAGTGAATGAAAAACTGTTTTTT
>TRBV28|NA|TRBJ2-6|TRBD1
CASSFPGRQGPSGANVLTF
TGTGCCAGCAGTTTCCCCGGCAGACAGGGCCCCTCTGGGGCCAACGTCCTGACTTTC
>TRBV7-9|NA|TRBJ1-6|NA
CASSLGTGTNSPLHF
TGTGCCAGCAGCTTGGGGACTGGAACGAATTCACCCCTCCACTTT
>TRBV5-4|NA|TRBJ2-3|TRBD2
CASRTTSGRAVDTQYF
TGTGCCAGCAGAACGACTAGCGGGAGGGCCGTAGATACGCAGTATTTT
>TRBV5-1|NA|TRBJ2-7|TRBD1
CASSLAGTGGSYEQYF
TGCGCCAGCAGCTTGGCAGGGACAGGGGGTTCCTACGAGCAGTACTTC
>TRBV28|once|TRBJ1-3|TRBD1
CASSSPGTGSGNTIYF
TGTGCCAGCAGTTCGCCCGGGACAGGGAGCGGAAACACCATATATTTT
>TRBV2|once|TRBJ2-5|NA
CAIEEGKHRTQYF
TGTGCCATCGAGGAGGGGAAACATAGGACCCAGTACTTC
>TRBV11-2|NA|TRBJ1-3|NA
CASSLSRPGTGNTIYF
TGTGCCAGCAGCTTATCCCGTCCAGGGACAGGAAACACCATATATTTT
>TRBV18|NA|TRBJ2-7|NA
CASSPGRGYWEQYF
TGTGCCAGCTCACCCGGACGGGGATATTGGGAGCAGTACTTC
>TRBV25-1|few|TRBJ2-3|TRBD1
CASSLMDRGLQPDTQYF
TGTGCCAGCAGCCTAATGGACAGGGGGCTCCAGCCAGATACGCAGTATTTT
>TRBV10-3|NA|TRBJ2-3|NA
CAISERETTDTQYF
TGTGCCATCAGTGAGCGGGAAACCACAGATACGCAGTATTTT
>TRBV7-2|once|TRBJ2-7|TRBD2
CASSLRGGGGRALFSF
TGTGCCAGCAGCTTAAGGGGAGGGGGCGGGAGGGCACTATTCTCCTTC
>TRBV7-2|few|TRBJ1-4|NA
CASSQRSTNEKLFF
TGTGCCAGCAGCCAGAGGTCCACTAATGAAAAACTGTTTTTT
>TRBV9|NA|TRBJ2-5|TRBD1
CASSETGGSPETQYF
TGTGCCAGCAGCGAGACAGGGGGAAGCCCAGAGACCCAGTACTTC
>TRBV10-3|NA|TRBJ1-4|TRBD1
CAISESGGQKNEKLFF
TGTGCCATCAGTGAGTCCGGGGGACAGAAAAATGAAAAACTGTTTTTT
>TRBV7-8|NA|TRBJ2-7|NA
CASSDGRNDEQYF
TGTGCCAGCTCGGATGGGCGAAACGACGAGCAGTACTTC
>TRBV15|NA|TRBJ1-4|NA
CATSLRGMGEKLFF
TGTGCCACCAGCCTCAGGGGTATGGGTGAAAAACTGTTTTTT
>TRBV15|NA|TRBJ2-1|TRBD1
CAISGQTYNEQFF
TGTGCCATCTCGGGACAGACATACAATGAGCAGTTCTTC
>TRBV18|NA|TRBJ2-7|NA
CASSEGQTYEQYF
TGTGCCAGCTCAGAAGGACAGACCTACGAGCAGTACTTC
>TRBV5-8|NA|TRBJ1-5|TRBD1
CASSLFLGQGSYSNQPQHF
TGTGCCAGCAGCTTGTTTTTGGGACAGGGCAGTTATAGCAATCAGCCCCAGCATTTT
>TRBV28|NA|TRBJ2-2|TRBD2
CASIYAGGTGELFF
TGTGCCAGCATCTACGCGGGAGGCACCGGGGAGCTGTTTTTT
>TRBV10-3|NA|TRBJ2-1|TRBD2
CAISDGAGGGNEQFF
TGTGCCATCAGTGACGGAGCGGGAGGAGGCAATGAGCAGTTCTTC
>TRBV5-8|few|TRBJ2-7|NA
CASTIPRPGEQYF
TGTGCCAGCACCATCCCCCGGCCGGGCGAGCAGTACTTC
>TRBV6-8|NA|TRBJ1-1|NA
CASRVDSTEAFF
TGTGCCAGCAGGGTCGACAGCACTGAAGCTTTCTTT
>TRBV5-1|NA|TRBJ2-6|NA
CASSYGQNSGANVLTF
TGCGCCAGCAGCTACGGACAGAACTCTGGGGCCAACGTCCTGACTTTC
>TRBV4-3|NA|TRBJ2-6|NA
CASSQDFRGVGANVLTF
TGCGCCAGCAGCCAAGATTTCAGGGGCGTGGGGGCCAACGTCCTGACTTTC
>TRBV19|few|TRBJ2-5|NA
CASSINGATQLSQYF
TGTGCCAGTAGTATAAATGGGGCTACCCAGTTAAGCCAGTACTTC
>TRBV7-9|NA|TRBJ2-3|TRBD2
CASSPSLWTSGYTDTQYF
TGTGCCAGCAGCCCAAGTCTTTGGACTAGCGGTTACACAGATACGCAGTATTTT
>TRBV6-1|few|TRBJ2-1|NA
CASSEAITWSFF
TGTGCCAGCAGTGAAGCGATAACTTGGAGTTTCTTC
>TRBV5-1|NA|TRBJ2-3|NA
CASSLAGGSLDTQYF
TGCGCCAGCAGCTTGGCCGGAGGGAGTTTAGATACGCAGTATTTT